Listed below are T cell receptor beta chains from one sample, sequenced in a study of OX40 agonist ivuxolimab in advanced cancers. Assay: immunoSEQ multiplex PCR; the TCRdb copy retains only in-frame clones and omits some. The sample records around 60,000 clones, 65% to 80% being singletons. The sequences come from CD4+ or CD8+ T cells sorted from blood, collected in a trial of the OX40 agonist ivuxolimab. These receptors were collected from an adult with an advanced solid tumor such as melanoma, head and neck, liver or kidney cancer. CDR3s include the opening cysteine and the closing phenylalanine or tryptophan. Fields, in order: V gene, CDR3 protein.

TRBV28 CASSSQSAGATEAFF
TRBV5-1 CASSLGGADTQYF
TRBV19 CASSRGQVSGANVLTF
TRBV19 CASSSSGLAGGDNEQFF
TRBV7-3 CASREGQGYNEQFF
TRBV7-3 CASSVDRGYEQYF
TRBV27 CASSLEPGGLGYEQYF
TRBV19 CASSKGQDFFLYGYTF
TRBV18 CASSPWRDEQYF
TRBV6-1 CASSETGGETQYF
TRBV18 CASSAGTGGNTEAFF
TRBV2 CASSLLAGGVGELFF
TRBV11-2 CASSPIRGGVSYEQYF
TRBV7-2 CASSLIPGSNQPQHF
TRBV11-2 CASSSTSGRSTDTQYF
TRBV5-1 CASSTGTPNQPQHF
TRBV27 CASSSRQGGFATETQYF
TRBV25-1 CASRDSGRGSPLHF
TRBV30 CAWRGGAGWRTEAFF
TRBV7-6 CASSGRGPGAGELFF
TRBV5-5 CASSLPQLSGANVLTF
TRBV5-4 CASSGDREETQYF
TRBV5-6 CASSFYGVYSNQPQHF
TRBV11-2 CASSSLQGANYGYTF